Listed here is a single T cell receptor (beta chain). The data originate from a study of blood T cell repertoires in COVID-19. On the study more broadly: Italy, Spain and the United States were the sources of the convalescent and acute COVID-19 samples. In each case, the material was cDNA or gDNA derived from T cells, B-cell-depleted T cells, or PBMCs.

V dropped 6 bases and J dropped 10 bases, with 13 bases sitting between them. The germline gives CDR1 SGDLS, CDR2 YYNGEE. The CDR3 is 12 residues long. Seattle participants joined during active infection and were tracked over time. Profiling relied on immunoSEQ multiplex PCR, and the TCRdb table lists in-frame clones only, not all of them. Counted here are 300,000 to 400,000 clones, approximately 87% occurring once; the ten biggest clones make up about 6.9%. This sequence originates from a woman in her forties or fifties with COVID-19, enrolled during active disease. The chain recombines TRBV9 with TRBJ1-4; no clear D. The sequenced sample was peripheral blood. The CDR3 sequence is CASTTGEGKLFF. CDR3 bases: TGTGCCAGCACCACCGGTGAGGGAAAACTGTTTTTT.